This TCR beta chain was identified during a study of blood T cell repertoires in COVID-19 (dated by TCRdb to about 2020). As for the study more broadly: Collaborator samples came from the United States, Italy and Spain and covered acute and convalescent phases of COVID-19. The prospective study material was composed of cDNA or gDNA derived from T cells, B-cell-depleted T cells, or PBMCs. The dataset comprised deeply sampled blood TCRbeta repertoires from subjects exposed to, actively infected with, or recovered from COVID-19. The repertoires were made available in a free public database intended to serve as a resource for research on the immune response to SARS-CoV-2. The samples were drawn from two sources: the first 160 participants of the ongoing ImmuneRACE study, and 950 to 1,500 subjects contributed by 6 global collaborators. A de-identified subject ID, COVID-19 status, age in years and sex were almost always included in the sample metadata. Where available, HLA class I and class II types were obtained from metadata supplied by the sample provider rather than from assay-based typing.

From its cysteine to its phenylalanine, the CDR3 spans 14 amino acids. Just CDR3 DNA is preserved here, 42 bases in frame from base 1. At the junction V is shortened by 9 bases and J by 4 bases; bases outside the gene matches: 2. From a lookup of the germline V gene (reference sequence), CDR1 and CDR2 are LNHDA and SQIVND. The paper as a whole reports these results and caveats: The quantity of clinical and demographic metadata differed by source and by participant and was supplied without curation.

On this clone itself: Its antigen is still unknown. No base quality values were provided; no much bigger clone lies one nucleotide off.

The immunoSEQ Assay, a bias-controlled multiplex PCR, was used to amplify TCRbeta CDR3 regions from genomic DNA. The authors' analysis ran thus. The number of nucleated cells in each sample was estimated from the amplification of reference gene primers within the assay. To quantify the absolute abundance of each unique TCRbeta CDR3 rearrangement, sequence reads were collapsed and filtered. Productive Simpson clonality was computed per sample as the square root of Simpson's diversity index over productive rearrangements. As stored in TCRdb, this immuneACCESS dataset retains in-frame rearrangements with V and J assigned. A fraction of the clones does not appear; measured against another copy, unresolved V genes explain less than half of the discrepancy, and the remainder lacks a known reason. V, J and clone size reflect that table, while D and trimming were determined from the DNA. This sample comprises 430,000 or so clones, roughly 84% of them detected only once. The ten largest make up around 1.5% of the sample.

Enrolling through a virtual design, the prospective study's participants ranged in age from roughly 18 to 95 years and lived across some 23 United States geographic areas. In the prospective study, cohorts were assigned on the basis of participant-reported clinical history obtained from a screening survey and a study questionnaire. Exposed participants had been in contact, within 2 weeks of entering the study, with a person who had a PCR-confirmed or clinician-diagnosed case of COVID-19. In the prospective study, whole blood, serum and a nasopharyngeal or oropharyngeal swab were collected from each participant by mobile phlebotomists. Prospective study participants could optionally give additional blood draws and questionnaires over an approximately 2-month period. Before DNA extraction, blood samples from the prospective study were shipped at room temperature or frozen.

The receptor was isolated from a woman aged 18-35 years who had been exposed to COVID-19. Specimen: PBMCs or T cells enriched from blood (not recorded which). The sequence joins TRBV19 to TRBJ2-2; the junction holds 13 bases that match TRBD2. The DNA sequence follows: TGTGCCAGCAGGACTAGCGGGAGCACCGGGGAGCTGTTTTTT. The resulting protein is CASRTSGSTGELFF.